This TCR beta chain was recovered during a study of shared clonotypes between healthy human individuals. Study-level findings and limits: The sharing of roughly 5% of naive CD4 clonotypes was seen across a handful of donors. Measured sharing among donors was expected to vary with sequencing depth. The small donor group covered limited genetic and exposure diversity.

Per germline, CDR1 LGHNA and CDR2 YNFKEQ. The CDR3 has 22 amino acids. The V gene end was trimmed by 1 base and the J gene end by 2 bases; junction bases not matched to a gene: 18. In its sample, this clone was seen once. No antigen is known for it. Original handling: ImmunoSEQ only sent back junction sequences with no quality scores, so filtering was done differently. The repertoire was sequenced with immunoSEQ multiplex PCR; TCRdb's copy has only in-frame clones and lacks some. The D gene and trimming were derived from the DNA, and the V and J assignments and clone size from that table. The repertoire consists of approximately 2.1 million clones, with just over 90% occurring once and the leading ten covering 0.35% to 0.45%.

The sequencing sample was made of naive CD4+ T cells from PBMCs. Subset described: CD45RA+ positively selected. This TCR came from a man between 18 and 35 years old in good health. Some clones in this sample may be carry-over from other donors' samples. V is TRBV4-2 and J is TRBJ2-6; 9 positions agree with TRBD1. The CDR3: CASSQVGLPRTGVFAGANVLTF. The CDR3 DNA reads TGTGCCAGCAGCCAAGTTGGACTACCACGGACAGGGGTATTTGCTGGGGCCAACGTCCTGACTTTC.